This TCR beta chain originates from a study of blood T cell repertoires in COVID-19. Study background: There were acute and convalescent COVID-19 samples, and they came from the United States, Italy and Spain. PBMCs, B-cell-depleted T cells, or T cells provided the cDNA or gDNA that made up the material.

In the original workflow: Nucleated cell counts were estimated from reference gene primer amplification. The data were produced by immunoSEQ multiplex PCR, yet TCRdb's version contains in-frame clones alone and is incomplete. V, J and clone size are those of that table, while D and trimming were read from the DNA. Altogether roughly 180,000 clones are present, about 75% being singletons, with the ten largest covering roughly 7.8%. The TCR sequence derives from a woman in her forties or fifties with active or convalescent COVID-19. Sequencing input: peripheral blood.

CDR3 sequence (DNA): TGTGCCATCAGTGAGTCGCAGTTCTATGGCTACACCTTC. It translates to CAISESQFYGYTF. The chain has TRBV10-3 and TRBJ1-2; D unresolved. Germline V lookup: CDR1 ENHRY, CDR2 SYGVKD. V lost 0 bases and J lost 4, with 6 bases in between. This CDR3 is built from 13 residues.